The 8 T cell receptor beta chains below were found in one sample sequenced in a study of identical twins. TCRdb itself ran the 5' RACE reads through MiXCR, one entry per CDR3 protein. The sample holds about 470,000 distinct CDR3 sequences, approximately 24% seen once. The data were also submitted as part of a second study, on T cells expressing NK-cell markers.

The sample consisted of CD4+ T cells sorted from blood. The receptors stem from a woman between 18 and 30 years old in good health.

This clonotype has more than one count but fewer than ten. The V gene is TRBV27, the J gene TRBJ1-2; 8 bases fit TRBD1. V trimming: 0 bases; J trimming: 4 bases; junction bases outside the gene matches: 4. This CDR3 contains 15 residues. Germline loops: CDR1 MNHEY, CDR2 SMNVEV (reference sequence). This CDR3 reads CASSLSPGGSYGYTF. The CDR3 region has the DNA TGTGCCAGCAGTTTATCTCCAGGGGGCAGCTATGGCTACACCTTC.

The chain carries TRBV12-3 or TRBV12-4 and TRBJ1-5, with D possibly being TRBD1 (6 bases). The CDR3 has 14 amino acids. V lost 7 bases to trimming and J lost 4 bases, with 14 bases between them. The chain's CDR3 is CASTKQGINQPQHF. DNA of the CDR3: TGTGCCAGCACCAAACAGGGAATTAATCAGCCCCAGCATTTT.

The CDR3 DNA is TGCGCCAGCAGCTTGGCTGCTAGCGGGGGTAACAATGAGCAGTTCTTC. This codes for CASSLAASGGNNEQFF. This sequence joins TRBV5-1 and TRBJ2-1; TRBD2 matches 10 bases. V lost 0 bases to trimming and J lost 5 bases; unmatched junction nucleotides: 5. The CDR3 totals 16 residues. Germline assignment: CDR1 SGHRS and CDR2 YFSETQ.

In DNA, the CDR3 is TGTGCCAGCAGTTACCGAATCCCGGGACAGGCTCCCAACACCGGGGAGCTGTTTTTT. It codes for CASSYRIPGQAPNTGELFF. The rearrangement links TRBV6-5 to TRBJ2-2, with 8 bases identical to TRBD1. V gave up 2 bases and J gave up 2 bases; unmatched junction bases: 13. This CDR3 is 19 amino acids long. The germline gives CDR1 MNHEY, CDR2 SVGAGI.

This clonotype was observed a handful of times. The rearrangement uses TRBV3-1 and TRBJ2-5, with D unresolved. Germline CDR1 is LGHDT and CDR2 is YNNKEL (reference sequence). V was clipped by 4 bases and J by 6 bases, with 18 bases between them. There are 15 residues in the CDR3. This CDR3 is CASSPRVGDSQTQYF. DNA for the CDR3: TGTGCCAGCAGCCCACGGGTTGGTGACTCGCAGACCCAGTACTTC.

The gene calls are TRBV20-1 and TRBJ1-4; possibly TRBD1 for D (5 bases). The germline V gene encodes CDR1 DFQATT and CDR2 SNEGSKA (reference sequence). CDR3 length equals 16 residues. The V end was cut by 0 bases, the J end by 0 bases, with 11 bases between. The CDR3: CSARDKGMATNEKLFF. DNA of the CDR3: TGCAGTGCTAGAGATAAGGGGATGGCAACTAATGAAAAACTGTTTTTT.

This clonotype is a singleton in its sample. V is TRBV20-1 and J is TRBJ1-6, with 7 positions matching TRBD1. The CDR3 has 14 residues. Germline trimming cut 6 bases from V and 7 bases from J; bases unmatched to any gene: 9. Germline CDR1 is DFQATT and CDR2 is SNEGSKA (reference sequence). CDR3 sequence: CSARRQGRNSPLHF. DNA for the CDR3: TGCAGTGCCCGACGACAGGGTAGGAATTCACCCCTCCACTTT.

Ten or more counts support this clonotype. The chain couples TRBV7-2 to TRBJ2-7; TRBD1 matches at 10 bases. V shed 1 base, J shed 7 bases, and the junction held 7 bases outside the gene matches. Germline CDR1 and CDR2: SGHTA and FQGNSA. The CDR3 totals 15 residues. The CDR3 region has the DNA TGTGCCAGCAGCTTAGGGGGGACAGGGGTCCGGGAGCAGTACTTC. Protein product: CASSLGGTGVREQYF.